Listed below are T cell receptor beta chains from one sample, sequenced in a study of human thymus T cells. The repertoire was sequenced with immunoSEQ multiplex PCR; TCRdb's copy has only in-frame clones and lacks some. The repertoire holds roughly 60,000 clones, with approximately 93% as singletons. The source material was blood. The receptors were sampled from a boy in the first two years of life with a congenital heart defect but otherwise immunologically healthy. Both conserved end residues are part of each CDR3. The D gene is left open where the match is weak. Size tells how often a clone was seen (once, few, many) or the class of an expanded clone, and some rows leave it out.

d_call: TRBD1; v_call: TRBV27; j_call: TRBJ1-1; clone_size: once; cdr3_aa: CASSLGTGGEAFF; cdr3_nt: TGTGCCAGCAGTTTAGGGACAGGGGGTGAAGCTTTCTTT
d_call: NA; v_call: TRBV6-1; j_call: TRBJ2-5; clone_size: NA; cdr3_aa: CASSPRDPPLETQYF; cdr3_nt: TGTGCCAGCAGTCCACGCGACCCGCCTCTAGAGACCCAGTACTTC
d_call: NA; v_call: TRBV5-4; j_call: TRBJ1-2; clone_size: few; cdr3_aa: CASSLDRRYGYTF; cdr3_nt: TGTGCCAGCAGCTTGGACAGACGCTATGGCTACACCTTC
d_call: NA; v_call: TRBV5-6; j_call: TRBJ1-1; clone_size: NA; cdr3_aa: CASSIFPRAGTEAFF; cdr3_nt: TGTGCCAGCAGCATCTTTCCTAGGGCGGGCACTGAAGCTTTCTTT
d_call: NA; v_call: TRBV9; j_call: TRBJ2-5; clone_size: NA; cdr3_aa: CASSGISSVTQYF; cdr3_nt: TGTGCCAGCAGCGGAATTTCCTCGGTGACCCAGTACTTC
d_call: NA; v_call: TRBV4-3; j_call: TRBJ2-2; clone_size: NA; cdr3_aa: CASSQDVLSGGTFGTGELFF; cdr3_nt: TGCGCCAGCAGCCAAGACGTTTTGTCGGGGGGCACTTTTGGCACCGGGGAGCTGTTTTTT
d_call: NA; v_call: TRBV10-3; j_call: TRBJ1-5; clone_size: NA; cdr3_aa: CAISAREVDQPQHF; cdr3_nt: TGTGCCATCAGTGCCAGGGAAGTTGATCAGCCCCAGCATTTT
d_call: NA; v_call: TRBV5-1; j_call: TRBJ1-5; clone_size: NA; cdr3_aa: CASSLGDQSNQPQHF; cdr3_nt: TGCGCCAGCAGCTTGGGGGACCAAAGCAATCAGCCCCAGCATTTT
d_call: NA; v_call: TRBV2; j_call: TRBJ2-3; clone_size: NA; cdr3_aa: CASRQSGGGADTQYF; cdr3_nt: TGTGCCAGCAGACAGAGCGGAGGGGGGGCAGATACGCAGTATTTT
d_call: NA; v_call: TRBV11-3; j_call: TRBJ2-3; clone_size: NA; cdr3_aa: CASSLDGGKGPTDTQYF; cdr3_nt: TGTGCCAGCAGCTTAGATGGGGGAAAGGGTCCCACAGATACGCAGTATTTT
d_call: NA; v_call: TRBV6-5; j_call: TRBJ1-1; clone_size: NA; cdr3_aa: CASSYSGDGETEAFF; cdr3_nt: TGTGCCAGCAGTTACTCTGGGGACGGTGAAACTGAAGCTTTCTTT
d_call: NA; v_call: TRBV7-2; j_call: TRBJ1-1; clone_size: NA; cdr3_aa: CASSLLVATEAFF; cdr3_nt: TGTGCCAGCAGCTTACTCGTCGCCACTGAAGCTTTCTTT
d_call: NA; v_call: TRBV19; j_call: TRBJ1-1; clone_size: NA; cdr3_aa: CASSGQMNTEAFF; cdr3_nt: TGTGCCAGTAGTGGACAGATGAACACTGAAGCTTTCTTT
d_call: NA; v_call: TRBV6-1; j_call: TRBJ2-7; clone_size: NA; cdr3_aa: CASSARLAYEQYF; cdr3_nt: TGTGCCAGCAGTGCCCGACTAGCCTACGAGCAGTACTTC
d_call: TRBD1; v_call: TRBV19; j_call: TRBJ1-1; clone_size: NA; cdr3_aa: CASSIPESGTGVVMNTEAFF; cdr3_nt: TGTGCCAGTAGTATCCCCGAATCCGGGACAGGGGTAGTTATGAACACTGAAGCTTTCTTT
d_call: NA; v_call: TRBV4-1; j_call: TRBJ1-1; clone_size: NA; cdr3_aa: CASSPRPEGWVENTEAFF; cdr3_nt: TGCGCCAGCAGCCCGAGACCGGAAGGATGGGTGGAGAACACTGAAGCTTTCTTT
d_call: TRBD1; v_call: TRBV4-2; j_call: TRBJ2-5; clone_size: once; cdr3_aa: CASSQGRQGETQYF; cdr3_nt: TGTGCCAGCAGCCAAGGCCGACAGGGAGAGACCCAGTACTTC
d_call: NA; v_call: TRBV7-9; j_call: TRBJ2-7; clone_size: NA; cdr3_aa: CASSQGEYYEQYF; cdr3_nt: TGTGCCAGCAGCCAAGGGGAGTACTACGAGCAGTACTTC
d_call: TRBD1; v_call: TRBV6-1; j_call: TRBJ2-5; clone_size: NA; cdr3_aa: CASSAQGARETQYF; cdr3_nt: TGTGCCAGCAGTGCCCAGGGGGCTCGAGAGACCCAGTACTTC
d_call: NA; v_call: TRBV19; j_call: TRBJ1-1; clone_size: NA; cdr3_aa: CASSIGEWDTEAFF; cdr3_nt: TGTGCCAGTAGTATAGGGGAGTGGGACACTGAAGCTTTCTTT
d_call: NA; v_call: TRBV6-5; j_call: TRBJ1-1; clone_size: NA; cdr3_aa: CASSPRAGEGTEAFF; cdr3_nt: TGTGCCAGCAGCCCCAGGGCAGGGGAAGGGACTGAAGCTTTCTTT
d_call: TRBD2; v_call: TRBV23-1; j_call: TRBJ2-5; clone_size: NA; cdr3_aa: CASSLISGLAGGMYQETQYF; cdr3_nt: TGCGCCAGCAGTCTCATTTCGGGACTAGCGGGGGGTATGTACCAAGAGACCCAGTACTTC
d_call: TRBD2; v_call: TRBV27; j_call: TRBJ2-1; clone_size: once; cdr3_aa: CASSLELAGYNEQFF; cdr3_nt: TGTGCCAGCAGTTTGGAACTAGCGGGCTACAATGAGCAGTTCTTC
d_call: TRBD2; v_call: TRBV7-2; j_call: TRBJ2-7; clone_size: NA; cdr3_aa: CASSLDLAAYEQYF; cdr3_nt: TGTGCCAGCAGCTTAGACCTAGCGGCCTACGAGCAGTACTTC
d_call: NA; v_call: TRBV7-9; j_call: TRBJ1-5; clone_size: NA; cdr3_aa: CASSSGQFNQPQHF; cdr3_nt: TGTGCCAGCAGCTCCGGACAGTTCAATCAGCCCCAGCATTTT